Below, 16 T cell receptor beta chains from the same sample are listed, as sequenced in a study of shared T cell receptors in the human thymus. Data came from immunoSEQ multiplex PCR; TCRdb stores just in-frame clones and leaves some out. The sample has hundreds of thousands of clones; approximately 89% are singletons. Separately, the same data were catalogued under a study of human thymus T cells.

Sequenced input: thymocytes. All receptors come from a boy under two years old with a congenital heart defect.

The chain links TRBV6-1 to TRBJ2-1, with D possibly TRBD1 on 5 matching bases. V lost 10 bases and J 9 bases, leaving 13 bases between the germline ends. The CDR3 sequence is 11 residues long. Germline-derived CDR1 and CDR2 are MNHNS and SASEGT. The CDR3 loop is CANQGFGEQFF. CDR3 nucleotides: TGTGCCAACCAGGGTTTTGGTGAGCAGTTCTTC.

This clone was seen a few times. The V and J genes are TRBV6-6 and TRBJ1-3; weak D call: TRBD1 (6 bases). The V and J ends lost 2 bases and 4 bases respectively, with 15 bases between them. CDR1 is MNHNY, CDR2 SVGAGI, per germline (reference sequence). CDR3 length: 16 residues. The CDR3 region is CASSYGGRVKGNTIYF. In DNA form, the CDR3 reads TGTGCCAGCAGTTACGGGGGCAGGGTAAAGGGAAACACCATATATTTT.

The chain carries TRBV18 and TRBJ2-7, with 10 bases identical to TRBD1. With 1 base clipped from V and 3 bases from J, the junction kept 3 bases outside the gene matches. From germline, CDR1 is KGHSH and CDR2 LQKENI. This CDR3 has 15 amino acids. CDR3 protein: CASSPRGTGDYEQYF. As DNA, the CDR3 is TGTGCCAGCTCACCACGAGGGACAGGGGACTACGAGCAGTACTTC.

The gene calls are TRBV7-9 and TRBJ2-1, with 7 bases fitting TRBD2. Trimming removed 5 bases from V and 8 bases from J; junction bases left unmatched: 18. Per germline, CDR1 SEHNR and CDR2 FQNEAQ (reference sequence). The CDR3 runs to 17 residues. The CDR3 DNA follows: TGTGCCAGCAGCCCACCCTTCACGACGGGGGGTTGGGATGAGCAGTTCTTC. This sequence encodes CASSPPFTTGGWDEQFF.

This clone has more than one count but fewer than ten. J is TRBJ1-1 and V is TRBV13, with D perhaps matching TRBD1 (5 bases). The CDR3 has 15 residues. Trimming pared 5 bases from V and 1 base from J, leaving 14 bases between. Germline lookup yields CDR1 PRHDT and CDR2 FYEKMQ (reference sequence). The CDR3, as DNA: TGTGCCAGCAGCGCCCCTGACAGACCGAACACTGAAGCTTTCTTT. It codes for CASSAPDRPNTEAFF. Full variable domain (rest looked up from reference TRBV13 and TRBJ1-1): AAGVIQSPRHLIKEKRETATLKCYPIPRHDTVYWYQQGPGQDPQFLISFYEKMQSDKGSIPDRFSAQQFSDYHSELNMSSLELGDSALYFCASSAPDRPNTEAFFGQGTRLTVV.

The gene calls are TRBV15 and TRBJ1-5; D may be TRBD1 (5 bases). The germline V gene encodes CDR1 LNHNV and CDR2 YYDKDF (reference sequence). The CDR3 runs 14 residues. Between the trimmed V and J ends, which lost 3 bases and 3 bases, there was a span of 9 bases. CDR3: CATSRGGPNQPQHF. In DNA, the CDR3 is TGTGCCACCAGCAGGGGGGGTCCCAATCAGCCCCAGCATTTT.

The chain joins TRBV10-3 to TRBJ1-2; maybe TRBD1 (5 bases). This CDR3 has 12 residues. V gave up 3 bases and J gave up 3 bases, with 5 bases separating them. Looked up from germline, CDR1 is ENHRY and CDR2 is SYGVKD. CDR3 loop: CAISEGDYGYTF. DNA for the CDR3: TGTGCCATCAGTGAAGGGGACTATGGCTACACCTTC.

Written as DNA, the CDR3 is TGCGCCAGCAGTGAGTCAGCGGCTGAAGAGGACGAGCAGTACTTC. This gives the protein CASSESAAEEDEQYF. J is TRBJ2-7 and V is TRBV10-1, with D possibly matching TRBD2 (5 bases). Trimming pared 0 bases from V and 5 bases from J, leaving 14 bases between. The length of the CDR3 is 15 residues. CDR1 WNHNN and CDR2 SYGVQD come from the germline V gene (reference sequence).

In nucleotides, the CDR3 is TGTGCCTGGATCCCGGGACTAGCGGGAGGTGAAGAGACCCAGTACTTC. Translating gives CAWIPGLAGGEETQYF. The V and J genes are TRBV30 and TRBJ2-5; TRBD2 aligns across 15 bases. Germline CDR1 is GTSNPN and CDR2 is SVGIG (reference sequence). The CDR3 spans 16 residues. V lost 4 bases, J lost 3 bases, and 6 bases stayed unmatched.

This rearrangement joins TRBV4-1 to TRBJ1-2; 10 bases are a match to TRBD1. CDR3 size: 17 residues. Germline lookup yields CDR1 MGHRA and CDR2 YSYEKL. V lost 4 bases, J lost 2 bases, and 10 bases stayed unmatched. The CDR3 DNA reads TGCGCCAGCAGCCTCCCTGGCCTGGACAGGGGGAACTATGGCTACACCTTC. Amino acid sequence: CASSLPGLDRGNYGYTF.

The rearrangement links TRBV11-2 to TRBJ2-1; the match to TRBD2 covers 11 bases. This CDR3 has 15 amino acids. After removal of 0 bases from V and 9 bases from J, the junction contained 4 bases not matched to a gene. Germline V gives CDR1 SGHAT, CDR2 FQNNGV. In nucleotides, the CDR3 is TGTGCCAGCAGCTTAGAGGATAGCGGGAGGGCTGAGCAGTTCTTC. Translation: CASSLEDSGRAEQFF.

On this clone: One end of the junction does not line up with germline, which may come from a read error. The V gene is TRBV7-7, the J gene TRBJ2-4, with D perhaps TRBD1 (5 bases). The CDR3 spans 17 residues. Germline lookup yields CDR1 SSHAT and CDR2 FNYEAQ (reference sequence). Here the CDR3 DNA reads TGTGCTAGCAGCTTAGGTCAGGGTAGAGTAGCCAAAAACATTCAGTACTTC. It codes for CASSLGQGRVAKNIQYF.

The rearrangement joins TRBV5-1 to TRBJ2-1; the D gene is possibly TRBD2 (7 bases). CDR3 length equals 15 residues. Germline CDR1 SGHRS, CDR2 YFSETQ. Trimming pared 4 bases from V and 9 bases from J, leaving 20 bases between. CDR3 sequence (DNA): TGCGCCAGCAGCACCGGTTGGGGGGGGCGGGGTGAGCAGTTCTTC. Translated, it gives CASSTGWGGRGEQFF.

The chain carries TRBV4-1 and TRBJ2-6; 9 nucleotides align to TRBD1. V was pared by 4 bases and J by 0 bases, with 13 bases of the junction left unmatched. Germline assignment: CDR1 MGHRA and CDR2 YSYEKL. There are 20 residues in the CDR3. The CDR3 DNA reads TGCGCCAGCAGCCGGGGACAGGGAATATATTTCCCCTCTGGGGCCAACGTCCTGACTTTC. Its protein product is CASSRGQGIYFPSGANVLTF.

The gene calls are TRBV19 and TRBJ2-5, with 7 bases aligning to TRBD1. Germline lookup yields CDR1 LNHDA and CDR2 SQIVND (reference sequence). The V gene end was trimmed by 1 base and the J gene end by 9 bases; junction bases not matched to a gene: 2. CDR3 length: 12 residues. CDR3 in DNA: TGTGCCAGTAGTATAGCCGACAGGGCCCAGTACTTC. Its protein is CASSIADRAQYF. The variable domain in full, with the rest retrieved from reference TRBV19 and TRBJ2-5, is DGGITQSPKYLFRKEGQNVTLSCEQNLNHDAMYWYRQDPGQGLRLIYYSQIVNDFQKGDIAEGYSVSREKKESFPLTVTSAQKNPTAFYLCASSIADRAQYFGPGTRLLVL.

V gene TRBV4-3 combines with J gene TRBJ1-2; D unresolved. Germline V gene lookup returns CDR1 LGHNA and CDR2 YSLEER. Trimming pared 4 bases from V and 3 bases from J, leaving 15 bases between. The CDR3 covers 15 residues. In DNA, the CDR3 is TGCGCCAGCAGCCTGTCGGCTCAGAGGCACTATGGCTACACCTTC. It is translated as CASSLSAQRHYGYTF.